This record concerns one T cell receptor (beta chain) sequence. The target antigen is unknown. The data are from a study of shared clonotypes between healthy human individuals. The overall study: The donor pool was made up of two women and a few men aged 18 to 49.

Some clones are missing from TCRdb's copy, which holds only in-frame ones; the method was immunoSEQ multiplex PCR. The profile shows nearly 2 million clones, approximately 94% of them singletons. Naivety among CD8 cells was defined by CD45RO negativity and positive CCR7 selection, thereby excluding terminally differentiated effector memory CD45RA+ cells. Each sample came from a Caucasian adult donor living in Nashville, Tennessee. Trimming cost V 10 bases and J 0 bases; bases outside gene matches: 7. The CDR3 covers 15 residues. Germline assignment: CDR1 ENHRY and CDR2 SYGVKD. Points from the study as a whole: Naive subsets generally exceeded memory subsets in estimated richness. Limited genetic and exposure-history diversity came from having few donors.

The chain links TRBV10-3 to TRBJ2-3; 10 bases map to TRBD1. The sample consisted of naive CD8+ T cells sorted from blood. This clonotype originated in a man between 18 and 29 years old in good health. Here the CDR3 DNA reads TGTGCCACGGACCCGGGACAGGGGAGCACAGATACGCAGTATTTT. It translates to CATDPGQGSTDTQYF.